One sample yielded the 18 T cell receptor beta chains listed below, sequenced in a study of early T cells in non-severe SARS-CoV-2 infection. Each CDR3 protein is one row after TCRdb ran MiXCR on the 5' RACE reads. The sample includes roughly 93,000 distinct CDR3 sequences, under 15% of them seen just once. The sequenced sample was whole blood. The receptors stem from an adult who was a healthcare worker with PCR-confirmed SARS-CoV-2 infection or an uninfected control (not recorded which).

This clonotype came up a few times. This chain uses TRBV29-1 with TRBJ1-1, with D possibly being TRBD1 (5 bases). The CDR3 totals 10 residues. CDR1 is SQVTM and CDR2 is ANQGSEA in the germline V gene. V was shortened by 7 bases and J by 10 bases, with 13 bases between the two germline ends. The CDR3 here is CSARTLGAFF. CDR3 bases: TGCAGCGCCAGGACACTAGGAGCTTTCTTT.

The chain links TRBV5-6 to TRBJ2-7, with 8 bases lining up with TRBD1. CDR1 and CDR2 (germline): SGHDT, YYEEEE. The CDR3 has 17 amino acids. After removal of 0 bases from V and 4 bases from J, the junction contained 12 bases not matched to a gene. The CDR3 spells CASSLVYSGGEVYEQYV. The CDR3 DNA reads TGTGCCAGCAGCTTGGTTTATTCAGGGGGCGAAGTATACGAGCAGTACGTC.

The rearrangement uses TRBV6-6 and TRBJ2-5; the D is unclear. The CDR3 covers 12 residues. Trimming left V 2 bases short and J 5 bases short, with 6 bases between. The germline V gene encodes CDR1 MNHNY and CDR2 SVGAGI (reference sequence). The CDR3 sequence: CASSYTVETQYF. The CDR3 DNA follows: TGTGCCAGCAGTTACACGGTCGAGACCCAGTACTTC.

The chain has TRBV18 and TRBJ1-1, with D possibly matching TRBD1 (5 bases). Per germline, CDR1 KGHSH and CDR2 LQKENI. This CDR3 is built from 14 residues. The germline V and J ends were trimmed by 1 base and 1 base, with 7 bases remaining between them. The CDR3 coding sequence is TGTGCCAGCTCACCACTCGGACAGAACACTGAAGCTTTCTTT. The encoded protein is CASSPLGQNTEAFF.

The rearrangement links TRBV11-2 to TRBJ2-7; D unresolved. Trimming removed 3 bases from V and 0 bases from J, with 9 bases in between. Germline CDR1 and CDR2: SGHAT and FQNNGV. The CDR3 has 14 amino acids. The CDR3 here is CASSFNTDSYEQYV. In nucleotides, the CDR3 is TGTGCCAGCAGCTTCAACACAGACTCCTACGAGCAGTACGTC.

This clonotype was seen only once. The chain combines TRBV5-4 with TRBJ2-5; TRBD2 agrees at 15 bases. This CDR3 is built from 18 residues. With 4 bases clipped from V and 4 bases from J, the junction kept 11 bases outside the gene matches. The V gene's germline CDR1 is SGHNT and CDR2 YYREEE (reference sequence). DNA for the CDR3: TGTGCCAGCAGCCTGGATGCCAGGGGACTAGCGGGGGGAGAGACCCAGTACTTC. This codes for CASSLDARGLAGGETQYF.

The gene calls are TRBV5-1 and TRBJ2-2; D is perhaps TRBD2 (6 bases). Trimming took 3 bases from V and 2 from J, leaving 14 bases between them. Germline lookup yields CDR1 SGHRS and CDR2 YFSETQ. This CDR3 region has 16 residues. CDR3 in amino acids: CASSSGGTQNTGELFF. CDR3 sequence (DNA): TGCGCCAGCAGCTCGGGCGGGACTCAAAACACCGGGGAGCTGTTTTTT.

This clonotype appeared a few times. The J gene is TRBJ2-5, the V gene TRBV19; TRBD1 agrees at 7 bases. Looked up from germline, CDR1 is LNHDA and CDR2 is SQIVND (reference sequence). V shed 9 bases, J shed 0 bases, and the junction held 7 bases outside the gene matches. CDR3 length: 14 amino acids. The chain's CDR3 is CASNPGQNQETQYF. The CDR3 DNA reads as TGTGCCAGCAATCCGGGACAGAACCAAGAGACCCAGTACTTC. The whole variable domain, remainder taken from reference TRBV19 and TRBJ2-5, is DGGITQSPKYLFRKEGQNVTLSCEQNLNHDAMYWYRQDPGQGLRLIYYSQIVNDFQKGDIAEGYSVSREKKESFPLTVTSAQKNPTAFYLCASNPGQNQETQYFGPGTRLLVL.

This clonotype was detected many times. The chain recombines TRBV27 with TRBJ1-2; 11 bases are shared with TRBD1. V lost 6 bases and J lost 4; bases outside the gene matches: 7. Germline V gene lookup returns CDR1 MNHEY and CDR2 SMNVEV (reference sequence). The CDR3 has 15 residues. CDR3 nucleotides: TGTGCCAGCAGAACTAAAGGGACAGGGGGCTATGGCTACACCTTC. Its translation: CASRTKGTGGYGYTF.

This clonotype has a count of ten or more. The rearrangement joins TRBV7-3 to TRBJ2-5; D remains unclear. The CDR3 has 13 residues. V was pared by 5 bases and J by 5 bases, with 12 bases between. CDR1 is SGHTA and CDR2 is FQGTGA in the germline V gene. CDR3: CASSPGNPETQYF. The CDR3 bases are TGTGCCAGCAGCCCCGGTAATCCGGAGACCCAGTACTTC.

V is TRBV6-2 or TRBV6-3 and J is TRBJ1-1, with no clear D. Germline values: CDR1 MNHEY, CDR2 SVGEGT. This CDR3 comprises 13 residues. V lost 2 bases to trimming and J lost 4 bases, with 8 bases between them. As DNA, the CDR3 is TGTGCCAGCAGTTACAACAACCCCACTGAAGCTTTCTTT. Amino acid sequence: CASSYNNPTEAFF.

The chain joins TRBV6-1 to TRBJ2-3, with TRBD2 matching over 10 bases. Germline assignment: CDR1 MNHNS and CDR2 SASEGT. This CDR3 comprises 14 residues. V lost 7 bases to trimming and J lost 5 bases; unmatched junction nucleotides: 6. The CDR3 sequence: CASKAGGPVDTQYF. Written as DNA, the CDR3 is TGTGCCAGCAAAGCGGGGGGGCCTGTAGATACGCAGTATTTT.

The rearrangement links TRBV7-9 to TRBJ2-5; no clear D gene. Germline V gene lookup returns CDR1 SEHNR and CDR2 FQNEAQ (reference sequence). The CDR3 loop spans 14 amino acids. V was clipped by 1 base and J by 5 bases, with 11 bases between them. CDR3 sequence: CASSLVGAEETQYF. The CDR3 bases are TGTGCCAGCAGCTTAGTGGGCGCTGAGGAGACCCAGTACTTC.

This clonotype was counted at least ten times. V gene TRBV2 combines with J gene TRBJ2-7; TRBD2 matches at 10 bases. The CDR3 sequence is 18 residues long. Germline CDR1 reads SNHLY; CDR2 reads FYNNEI. V was clipped by 3 bases and J by 1 base; unmatched bases: 12. CDR3 nucleotide sequence: TGTGCCAGCAGTGATGATCCTAGCGGGGGAAAAGGATCCTACGAGCAGTACGTC. Its protein is CASSDDPSGGKGSYEQYV.

This clonotype has a count of ten or more. The genes are TRBV6-5 and TRBJ1-1; no clear D. The CDR3 spans 14 residues. Germline V gene sequence: CDR1 MNHEY, CDR2 SVGAGI. Between the trimmed V and J ends, which lost 0 bases and 2 bases, there was a span of 7 bases. CDR3 region: CASSYSLGNTEAFF. The DNA for the CDR3 is TGTGCCAGCAGTTACTCTCTGGGAAACACTGAAGCTTTCTTT.

This clonotype was counted many times. The rearrangement uses TRBV6-1 and TRBJ1-5, with 7 bases aligning to TRBD1. Germline V gene lookup returns CDR1 MNHNS and CDR2 SASEGT. V lost 4 bases, J lost 6 bases, and 15 bases stayed unmatched. The CDR3 totals 17 residues. CDR3 amino acids: CASSGRAGTAGRQPQHF. The CDR3 bases are TGTGCCAGCAGTGGACGTGCGGGGACAGCGGGACGTCAGCCCCAGCATTTT.

The table lists this clonotype with a few counts. The rearrangement joins TRBV27 to TRBJ2-5, with a weak D call TRBD1 (5 bases). Germline V gives CDR1 MNHEY, CDR2 SMNVEV (reference sequence). This CDR3 contains 15 residues. Trimming took 2 bases from V and 4 from J, leaving 14 bases between them. In nucleotides, the CDR3 is TGTGCCAGCAGTTTAGGGGCGAGGTCGGGAGAGACCCAGTACTTC. Translation gives CASSLGARSGETQYF.

Concerning this clonotype itself: In this CDR3 the conserved last residue, phenylalanine or tryptophan, is missing, so a read error is likely. This chain connects TRBV7-2 to TRBJ2-2, with D hard to call. The CDR3 is made up of 15 amino acids. Germline-derived CDR1 and CDR2 are SGHTA and FQGNSA. V was clipped by 5 bases and J by 1 base, with 11 bases between them. CDR3 in amino acids: CASSPRPRNTGELFL. CDR3 in DNA: TGTGCCAGCAGCCCGAGACCTAGGAACACCGGGGAGCTGTTTTTA.